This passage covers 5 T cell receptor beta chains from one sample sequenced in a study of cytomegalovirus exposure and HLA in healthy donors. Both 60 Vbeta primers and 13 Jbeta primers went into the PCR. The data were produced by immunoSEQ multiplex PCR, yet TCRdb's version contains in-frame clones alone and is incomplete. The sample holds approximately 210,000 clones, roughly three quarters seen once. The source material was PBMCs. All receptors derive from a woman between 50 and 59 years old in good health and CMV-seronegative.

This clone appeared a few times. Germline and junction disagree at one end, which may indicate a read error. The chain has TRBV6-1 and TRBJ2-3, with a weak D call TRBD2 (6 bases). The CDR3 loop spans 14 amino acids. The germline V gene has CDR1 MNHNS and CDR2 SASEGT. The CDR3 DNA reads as TGTGCCAGCAGTGAAGGAGCGTTGAGCGGGCCCCGTGATTTT. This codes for CASSEGALSGPRDF.

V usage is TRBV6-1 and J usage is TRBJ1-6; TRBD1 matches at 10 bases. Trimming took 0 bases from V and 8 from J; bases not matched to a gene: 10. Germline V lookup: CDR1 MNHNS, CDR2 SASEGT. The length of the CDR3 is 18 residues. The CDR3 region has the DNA TGTGCCAGCAGTGAAGCGCTTCGACAGGGGGCATTCGATTCACCCCTCCACTTT. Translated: CASSEALRQGAFDSPLHF.

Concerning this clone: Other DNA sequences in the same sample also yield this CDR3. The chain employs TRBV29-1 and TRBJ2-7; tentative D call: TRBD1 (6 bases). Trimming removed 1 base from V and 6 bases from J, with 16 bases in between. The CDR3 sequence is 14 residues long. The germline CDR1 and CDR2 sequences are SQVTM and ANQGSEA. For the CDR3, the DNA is TGCAGCGTTGAAGGGGGGCAGGGACCGGGCGAGCAGTACTTC. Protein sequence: CSVEGGQGPGEQYF.

CDR3 protein: CASSSPGQGNTEAFF. As DNA, the CDR3 is TGTGCCAGCAGTTCACCGGGACAGGGGAACACTGAAGCTTTCTTT. V and J are TRBV6-5 and TRBJ1-1; 9 bases are shared with TRBD1. The junction had 4 bases not matched to a gene; V was cut back by 4 bases and J by 1 base. CDR3 length: 15 amino acids. Looked up from germline, CDR1 is MNHEY and CDR2 is SVGAGI.

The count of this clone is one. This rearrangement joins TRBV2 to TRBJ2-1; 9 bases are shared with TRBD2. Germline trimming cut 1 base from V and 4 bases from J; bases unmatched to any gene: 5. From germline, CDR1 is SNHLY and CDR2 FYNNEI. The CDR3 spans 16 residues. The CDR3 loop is CASSEGLAGFYNEQFF. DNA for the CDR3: TGTGCCAGCAGTGAAGGGCTAGCGGGGTTTTACAATGAGCAGTTCTTC.